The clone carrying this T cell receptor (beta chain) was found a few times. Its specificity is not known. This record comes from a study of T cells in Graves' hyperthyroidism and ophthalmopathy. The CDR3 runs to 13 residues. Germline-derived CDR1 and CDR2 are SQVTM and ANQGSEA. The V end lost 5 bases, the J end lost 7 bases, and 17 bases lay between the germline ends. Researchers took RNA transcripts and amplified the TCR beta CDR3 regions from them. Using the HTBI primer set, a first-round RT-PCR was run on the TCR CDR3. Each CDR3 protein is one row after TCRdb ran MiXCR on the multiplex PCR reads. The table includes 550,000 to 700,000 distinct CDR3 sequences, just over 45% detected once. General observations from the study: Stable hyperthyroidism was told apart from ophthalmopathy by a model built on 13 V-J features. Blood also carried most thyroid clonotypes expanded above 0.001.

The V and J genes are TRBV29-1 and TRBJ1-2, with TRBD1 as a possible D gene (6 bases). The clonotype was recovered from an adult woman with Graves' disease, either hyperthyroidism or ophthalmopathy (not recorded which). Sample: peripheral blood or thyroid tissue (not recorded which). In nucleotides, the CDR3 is TGCAGCGTTCGAGAGGGGGGTACGTTTGGCTACACCTTC. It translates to CSVREGGTFGYTF.